The 3 T cell receptor beta chains given below trace back to one sample, sequenced in a study of T cells in Graves' hyperthyroidism and ophthalmopathy. Amplified TCR beta CDR3 regions came from RNA transcripts. During a first-round RT-PCR of the TCR CDR3, the HTBI primer set was used. Each CDR3 protein gets one entry after TCRdb re-called the multiplex PCR reads with MiXCR. This sample has about 210,000 distinct CDR3 sequences, with under 20% found just once. The sample was blood. These TCRs come from a middle-aged man with Graves' hyperthyroidism.

This clonotype came up many times. The V and J genes are TRBV2 and TRBJ2-1, with D unclear. The length of the CDR3 is 12 residues. The germline V gene has CDR1 SNHLY and CDR2 FYNNEI. V was shortened by 4 bases and J by 1 base, with 2 bases between the two germline ends. CDR3: CASSASYNEQFF. CDR3 nucleotide sequence: TGTGCCAGCAGTGCATCCTACAATGAGCAGTTCTTC.

This clonotype was seen at least ten times. The chain has TRBV28 and TRBJ1-1; D is possibly TRBD1 (5 bases). The CDR3 has 13 amino acids. The germline V and J ends were trimmed by 5 bases and 2 bases, with 9 bases remaining between them. Germline V CDR1 and CDR2: MDHEN, SYDVKM. This CDR3 reads CASSPGANTEAFF. The CDR3 DNA sequence: TGTGCCAGCAGTCCCGGGGCTAACACTGAAGCTTTCTTT.

This clonotype has at least ten counts. The CDR3 loop is CASSSQWDRNNEQFF. The CDR3 DNA sequence: TGTGCCAGCAGCTCACAATGGGACAGAAACAATGAGCAGTTCTTC. The J gene is TRBJ2-1, the V gene TRBV7-2; 7 bases agree with TRBD1. The CDR3 has 15 residues. V was clipped by 4 bases and J by 5 bases; unmatched bases: 8. The V gene's germline CDR1 is SGHTA and CDR2 FQGNSA.